Following are 14 T cell receptor beta chains from one sample sequenced in a study of shared clonotypes between healthy human individuals. Generated by immunoSEQ multiplex PCR, the TCRdb table keeps only in-frame clones and is missing some. This sample has around 530,000 clones, with roughly 72% found just once. Sequencing input: PBMCs. The receptors shown here come from a woman in her thirties or forties in good health. Some clones in this sample may be carry-over from other donors' samples.

Regarding this clone: A much larger clone lies a single base off, so this may be a read error. This chain links TRBV7-2 with TRBJ2-2; TRBD2 matches at 13 bases. The V and J ends lost 5 bases and 4 bases, in that order; junction bases with no gene match: 1. Germline lookup yields CDR1 SGHTA and CDR2 FQGNSA. This CDR3 has 15 residues. In DNA, the CDR3 is TGTGCCAGCAGCCGGACTAGCGGGAGCACCGGGGAGCTGTTTTTT. Translation: CASSRTSGSTGELFF.

The V call is TRBV28, the J call TRBJ2-7, with D possibly being TRBD2 (5 bases). Looked up from germline, CDR1 is MDHEN and CDR2 is SYDVKM. The CDR3 has 14 residues. The V end lost 5 bases, the J end lost 4 bases, and 15 bases lay between the germline ends. CDR3: CASSLTRTEYEQYF. DNA of the CDR3: TGTGCCAGCAGTCTTACTAGGACGGAGTACGAGCAGTACTTC.

The rearrangement uses TRBV2 and TRBJ1-5, with D unclear. The CDR3 is made up of 15 amino acids. CDR1 is SNHLY and CDR2 is FYNNEI in the germline V gene. Trimming removed 5 bases at V and 3 bases at J, with 14 bases between. CDR3 amino acids: CASSPQVSFNQPQHF. The CDR3 DNA reads TGTGCCAGCAGTCCCCAGGTTTCTTTCAATCAGCCCCAGCATTTT.

J is TRBJ1-2 and V is TRBV19; D not certain. CDR1 is LNHDA and CDR2 is SQIVND in the germline V gene (reference sequence). This CDR3 comprises 15 residues. V lost 0 bases and J lost 7, with 15 bases in between. CDR3 nucleotides: TGTGCCAGTAGTATAGATCGGGTTAGAGCCAGTGGCTACACCTTC. Its protein is CASSIDRVRASGYTF.

This chain connects TRBV27 to TRBJ2-2; no definite D call. This CDR3 has 13 residues. With 5 bases removed from V and 1 base from J, the gap between germline ends came to 5 bases. The V gene's germline CDR1 is MNHEY and CDR2 SMNVEV (reference sequence). The CDR3 nucleotides read TGTGCCAGCAGTCCGCTGAACACCGGGGAGCTGTTTTTT. As protein: CASSPLNTGELFF.

The chain has TRBV15 and TRBJ2-7, with 10 bases aligning to TRBD2. Germline lookup yields CDR1 LNHNV and CDR2 YYDKDF (reference sequence). The CDR3 runs to 16 residues. J was trimmed by 2 bases and V by 1 base; bases with no gene match: 5. The CDR3 nucleotides read TGTGCCACCAGCAGAGTAGCGGGAGGCCCCCCCTACGAGCAGTACTTC. Its protein product is CATSRVAGGPPYEQYF.

On this clone itself: The same CDR3 can be traced to other DNA sequences in this sample. The V gene is TRBV5-1, the J gene TRBJ1-4; D possibly corresponds to TRBD1 (5 bases). Between the trimmed V and J ends, which lost 2 bases and 5 bases, there was a span of 10 bases. This CDR3 has 14 amino acids. Germline V gives CDR1 SGHRS, CDR2 YFSETQ. The CDR3 DNA follows: TGCGCCAGCAGCTTCCGGGGCGGGAATGAAAAACTGTTTTTT. It specifies CASSFRGGNEKLFF.

The chain joins TRBV28 to TRBJ1-4; 8 bases are a match to TRBD1. The V and J ends lost 6 bases and 8 bases, in that order; junction bases with no gene match: 11. CDR1 MDHEN and CDR2 SYDVKM come from the germline V gene. This CDR3 spans 15 amino acids. CDR3 in DNA: TGTGCCAGCAGCGGTACAGGGGGAGCTTACGAAAAACTGTTTTTT. Translating it yields CASSGTGGAYEKLFF.

The chain combines TRBV9 with TRBJ2-7; D is unclear. The CDR3 is 14 residues long. V was cut by 0 bases and J by 2 bases, with 9 bases left in between. CDR1 is SGDLS and CDR2 is YYNGEE in the germline V gene. CDR3 loop: CASSVAGSPYEQYF. The CDR3 coding sequence is TGTGCCAGCAGCGTAGCGGGCAGCCCCTACGAGCAGTACTTC.

This chain links TRBV9 with TRBJ2-1; no clear D gene. The CDR3 extends over 13 amino acids. Per germline, CDR1 SGDLS and CDR2 YYNGEE. V lost 3 bases and J 9 bases, leaving 13 bases between the germline ends. Here the CDR3 DNA reads TGTGCCAGCAGCGATACTCAGAAGAGTGAGCAGTTCTTC. The encoded protein is CASSDTQKSEQFF.

In the case of this clone: This same CDR3 is encoded by further DNA sequences in the sample. The J gene is TRBJ2-3, the V gene TRBV6-4; D may be TRBD1 (5 bases). The CDR3 is 14 amino acids. Germline V gives CDR1 MRHNA, CDR2 SNTAGT. V shed 2 bases and J shed 3 bases, with 9 bases lying between them. In DNA, the CDR3 is TGTGCCAGCAGTGACAGGGGATCGACAGATACGCAGTATTTT. This codes for CASSDRGSTDTQYF.

The chain combines TRBV2 with TRBJ2-2; D call uncertain. In germline, CDR1 is SNHLY, CDR2 FYNNEI. V lost 6 bases and J lost 5, with 16 bases in between. The CDR3 has 15 residues. The CDR3: CASSPDGVLTGELFF. CDR3 DNA sequence: TGTGCCAGCAGCCCGGACGGAGTTTTGACCGGGGAGCTGTTTTTT.

The genes are TRBV14 and TRBJ2-3; unclear D gene. Trimming removed 4 bases at V and 2 bases at J, with 10 bases between. Germline CDR1 is SGHDN and CDR2 is FVKESK. This CDR3 has 14 residues. This chain's CDR3 is CASSPRPDTDTQYF. CDR3 nucleotides: TGTGCCAGCAGCCCACGACCCGACACAGATACGCAGTATTTT.

This clone was seen just once. The chain has TRBV19 and TRBJ2-5; TRBD2 is a possible D gene (6 bases). CDR3 length: 17 amino acids. Trimming pared 2 bases from V and 2 bases from J, leaving 18 bases between. In germline, CDR1 is LNHDA, CDR2 SQIVND (reference sequence). The CDR3 DNA follows: TGTGCCAGTAGTATAAGGTCCTTGGCGGGAAAACAAGAGACCCAGTACTTC. Amino acids: CASSIRSLAGKQETQYF.